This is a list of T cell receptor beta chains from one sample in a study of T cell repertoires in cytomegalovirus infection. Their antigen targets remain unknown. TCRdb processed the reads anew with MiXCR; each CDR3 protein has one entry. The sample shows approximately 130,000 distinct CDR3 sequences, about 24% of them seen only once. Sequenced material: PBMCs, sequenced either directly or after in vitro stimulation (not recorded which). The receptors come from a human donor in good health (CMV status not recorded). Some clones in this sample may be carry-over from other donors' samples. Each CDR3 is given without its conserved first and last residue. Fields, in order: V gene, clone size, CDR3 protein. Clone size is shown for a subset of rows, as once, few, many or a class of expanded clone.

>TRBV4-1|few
ASSHNPGQGNGEQY
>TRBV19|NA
ASSIDNTGELF
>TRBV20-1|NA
SARDASGRGRITDTQY
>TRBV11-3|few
ASSVGGLYNEQF
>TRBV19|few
ASSIGGAPNEKLF
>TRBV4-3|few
ASSQETGETEAF
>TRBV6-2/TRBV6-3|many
ASSYPNEQF
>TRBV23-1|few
ASSQVPGQGRIGTGELF
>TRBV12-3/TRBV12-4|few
ASSGTSVDTQY
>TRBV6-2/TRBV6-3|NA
ASSRAGNYNEQF
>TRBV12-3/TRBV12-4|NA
ASSPIFEGYT
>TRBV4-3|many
ASSQGLGREKLF
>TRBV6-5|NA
ASSYRRTNQPQH
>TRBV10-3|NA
AISDIGGISTDTQY
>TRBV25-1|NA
ASSEPEIRHRMERWNEQF
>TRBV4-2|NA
ASSPRGDNQPQH
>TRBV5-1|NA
ASSGRGPGEKLF
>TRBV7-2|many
ASSLRAGGKDTQY
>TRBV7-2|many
ASSPQGMTGYT
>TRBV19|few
ASSSPGLAGNEQF
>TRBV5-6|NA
ASSETGVLKQF
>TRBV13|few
ASSLVGVHSNQPQH
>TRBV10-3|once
AISAQGSEEKLF
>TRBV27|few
ASSLIGQGYGYT
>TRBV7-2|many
ASSLVPQPGELF
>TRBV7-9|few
ASSWTGNEKLF